This T cell receptor (beta chain) came from a study of cytomegalovirus exposure and HLA in healthy donors. The primer mix had 60 Vbeta and 13 Jbeta primers. Assay used: immunoSEQ multiplex PCR; TCRdb lists only in-frame clones, some missing. The sample includes 170,000 or so clones, more than 60% of them seen just once. As for this clone: One end of the junction does not line up with germline, which may come from a read error.

Germline V CDR1 and CDR2: SGHNT, YENEEA. The CDR3 has 16 residues. The sequence was collected from a woman between 25 and 40 years old in good health and CMV-seropositive. The chain joins TRBV11-3 to TRBJ2-1, with D possibly TRBD1 on 5 matching bases. The sample was PBMCs. This chain's CDR3 is CASSLDGWTPSNEQFF. The CDR3 coding sequence is TGTGCCAGCAGTTTAGATGGATGGACACCTTCTAATGAGCAGTTCTTC.